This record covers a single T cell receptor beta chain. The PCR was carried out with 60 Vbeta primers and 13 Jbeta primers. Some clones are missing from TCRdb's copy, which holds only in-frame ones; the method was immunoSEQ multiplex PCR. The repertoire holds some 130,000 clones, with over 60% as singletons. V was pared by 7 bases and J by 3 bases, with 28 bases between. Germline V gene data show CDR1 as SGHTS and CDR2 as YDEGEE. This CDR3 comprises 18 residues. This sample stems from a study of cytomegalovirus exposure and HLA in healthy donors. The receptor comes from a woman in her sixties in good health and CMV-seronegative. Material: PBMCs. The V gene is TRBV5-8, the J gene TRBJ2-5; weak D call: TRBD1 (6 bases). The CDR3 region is CASPTSPGARVKEETQYF. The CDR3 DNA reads TGTGCCAGCCCAACCTCGCCAGGGGCGAGGGTAAAAGAAGAGACCCAGTACTTC.